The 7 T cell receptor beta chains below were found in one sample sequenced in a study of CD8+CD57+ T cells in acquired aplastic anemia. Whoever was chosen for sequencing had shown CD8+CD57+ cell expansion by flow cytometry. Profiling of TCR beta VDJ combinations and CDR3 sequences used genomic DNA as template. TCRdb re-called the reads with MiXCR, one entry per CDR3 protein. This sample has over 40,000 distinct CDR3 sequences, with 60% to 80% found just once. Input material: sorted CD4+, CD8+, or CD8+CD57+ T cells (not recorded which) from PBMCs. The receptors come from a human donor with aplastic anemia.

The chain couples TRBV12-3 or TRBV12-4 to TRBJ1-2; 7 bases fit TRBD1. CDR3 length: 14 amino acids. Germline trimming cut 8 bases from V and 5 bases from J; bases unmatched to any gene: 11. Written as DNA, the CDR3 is TGTGCCAGCGGCGACGGGACAGTGATTTATGGCTACACCTTC. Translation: CASGDGTVIYGYTF.

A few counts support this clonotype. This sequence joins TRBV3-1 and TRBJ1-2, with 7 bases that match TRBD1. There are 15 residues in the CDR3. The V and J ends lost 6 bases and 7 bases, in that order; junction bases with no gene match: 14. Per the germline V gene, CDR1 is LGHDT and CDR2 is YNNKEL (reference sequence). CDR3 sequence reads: CASRPEGADLRGYTF. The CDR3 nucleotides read TGTGCCAGCAGACCTGAGGGGGCAGATCTTCGTGGCTACACCTTC. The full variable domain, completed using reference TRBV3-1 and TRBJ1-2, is DTAVSQTPKYLVTQMGNDKSIKCEQNLGHDTMYWYKQDSKKFLKIMFSYNNKELIINETVPNRFSPKSPDKAHLNLHINSLELGDSAVYFCASRPEGADLRGYTFGSGTRLTVV.

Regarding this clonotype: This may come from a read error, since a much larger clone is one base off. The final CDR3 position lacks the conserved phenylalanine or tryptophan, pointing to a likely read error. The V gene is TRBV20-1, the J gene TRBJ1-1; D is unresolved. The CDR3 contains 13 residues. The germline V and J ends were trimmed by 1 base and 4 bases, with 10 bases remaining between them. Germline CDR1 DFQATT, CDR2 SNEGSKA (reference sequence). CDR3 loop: CSARAPVSTEAFL. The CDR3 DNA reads TGCAGTGCTAGAGCCCCGGTATCCACTGAAGCTTTCCTT.

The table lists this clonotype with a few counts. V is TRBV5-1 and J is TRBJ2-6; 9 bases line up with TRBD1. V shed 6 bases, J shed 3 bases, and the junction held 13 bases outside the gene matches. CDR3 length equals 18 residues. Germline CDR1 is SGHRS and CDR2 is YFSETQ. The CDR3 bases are TGCGCCAGCACCCCCTTGGGACAGGGTTCGATTGGGGCCAACGTCCTGACTTTC. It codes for CASTPLGQGSIGANVLTF.

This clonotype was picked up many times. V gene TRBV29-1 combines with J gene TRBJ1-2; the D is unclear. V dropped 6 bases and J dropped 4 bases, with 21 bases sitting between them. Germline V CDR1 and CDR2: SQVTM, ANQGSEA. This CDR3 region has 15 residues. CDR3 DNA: TGCAGCGTCGCCACGGCAGATGCGTGGATCTATGGCTACACCTTC. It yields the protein CSVATADAWIYGYTF.

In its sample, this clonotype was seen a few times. The DNA of the CDR3 is TGCAGCTTGGGTAGCGGGGGCCCGTTCGATGAGCAGTTCTTC. Protein sequence: CSLGSGGPFDEQFF. The chain links TRBV29-1 to TRBJ2-1, with 9 bases matching TRBD2. The germline gives CDR1 SQVTM, CDR2 ANQGSEA. The ends lost 8 bases at V and 8 bases at J; junction bases unmatched: 13. The CDR3 sequence is 14 residues long.

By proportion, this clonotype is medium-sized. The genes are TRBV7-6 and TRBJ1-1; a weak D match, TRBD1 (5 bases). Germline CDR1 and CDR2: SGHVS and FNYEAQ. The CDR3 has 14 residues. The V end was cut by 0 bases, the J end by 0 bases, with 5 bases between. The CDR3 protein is CASSLAGVNTEAFF. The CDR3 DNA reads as TGTGCCAGCAGCTTAGCAGGGGTGAACACTGAAGCTTTCTTT.